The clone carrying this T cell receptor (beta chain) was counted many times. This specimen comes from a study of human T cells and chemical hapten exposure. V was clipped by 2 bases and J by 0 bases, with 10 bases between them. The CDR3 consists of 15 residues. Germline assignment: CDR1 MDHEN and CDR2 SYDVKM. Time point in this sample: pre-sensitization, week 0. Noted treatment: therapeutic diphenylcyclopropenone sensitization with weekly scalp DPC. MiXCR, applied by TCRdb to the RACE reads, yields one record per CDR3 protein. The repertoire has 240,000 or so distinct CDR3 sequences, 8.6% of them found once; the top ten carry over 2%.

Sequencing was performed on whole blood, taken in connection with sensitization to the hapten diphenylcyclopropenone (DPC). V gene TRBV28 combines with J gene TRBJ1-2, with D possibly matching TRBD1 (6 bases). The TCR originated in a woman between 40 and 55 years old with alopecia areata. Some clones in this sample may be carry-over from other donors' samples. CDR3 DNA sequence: TGTGCCAGCAGTTTAAGACAGGACGCTAACTATGGCTACACCTTC. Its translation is CASSLRQDANYGYTF.